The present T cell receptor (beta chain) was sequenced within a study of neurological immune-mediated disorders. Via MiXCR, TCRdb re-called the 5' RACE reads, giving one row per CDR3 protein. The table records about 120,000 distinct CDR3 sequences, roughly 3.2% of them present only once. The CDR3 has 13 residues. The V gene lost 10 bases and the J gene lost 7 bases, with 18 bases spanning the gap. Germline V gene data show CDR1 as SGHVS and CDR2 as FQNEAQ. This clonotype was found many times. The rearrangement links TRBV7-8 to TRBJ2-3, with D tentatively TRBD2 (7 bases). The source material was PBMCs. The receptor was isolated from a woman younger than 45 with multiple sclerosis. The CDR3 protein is CATVGGGLHTQYF. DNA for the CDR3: TGTGCCACTGTGGGAGGGGGGCTACATACGCAGTATTTT.